Only a few counts were recorded for the clone carrying this T cell receptor (beta chain). Its antigen is undetermined. This sample was taken from a study of beta chain features in type 1 diabetes. For the study at large: There were about 110,000,000 sorted cells examined across all samples. Overall study findings and caveats: VDJ junctions from type 1 diabetes patients carried fewer insertions and larger deletions. Among patients with Type 1 diabetes, TCRB CDR3s were moderately but significantly shorter in every one of the four CD4+ subsets.

V lost 5 bases to trimming and J lost 4 bases, with 13 bases between them. Per the germline V gene, CDR1 is SGHTA and CDR2 is FQGNSA. There are 14 residues in the CDR3. The isolated RNA, all of it, was reverse transcribed, so expressed TCRB transcripts were what got sequenced. Generated by immunoSEQ multiplex PCR, the TCRdb table keeps only in-frame clones and is missing some. The sample yields a few hundred thousand clones, 10% to 15% seen once. CD4+ naive, central memory, regulatory and stem cell-like memory subsets were isolated by sorting on CD45RO/CCR7/CD25/CD127/CD95/CD27. The V and J genes are TRBV7-2 and TRBJ2-3; D may be TRBD2 (6 bases). The sequenced material came from naive CD4+ T cells from blood. This TCR came from a woman between 18 and 29 years old with type 1 diabetes. CDR3 loop: CASSTSPGADTQYF. The CDR3, as DNA: TGTGCCAGCAGCACCAGCCCGGGGGCAGATACGCAGTATTTT.